The 13 T cell receptor beta chains listed next were all sequenced from one sample in a study of Graves' ophthalmopathy and Graves' hyperthyroidism. RNA transcripts were the source from which TCR beta CDR3 regions were amplified. HTBI-primed RT-PCR formed the first round, and a multiplex PCR formed the second. TCRdb called the multiplex PCR reads again in MiXCR, with one record for every CDR3 protein. The sample has about 620,000 distinct CDR3 sequences, 20% to 25% seen once. The sequencing input was peripheral blood. All receptors come from a woman under 30 with stable Graves' hyperthyroidism. Some clones in this sample may be carry-over from other donors' samples.

This clonotype was counted at least ten times. The V and J genes are TRBV15 and TRBJ1-2; the match to TRBD1 covers 7 bases. This CDR3 contains 15 residues. The trim removed 1 base at V and 4 bases at J, leaving 6 bases unmatched. Germline values: CDR1 LNHNV, CDR2 YYDKDF (reference sequence). CDR3 in DNA: TGTGCCACCAGCAGAGGGACAGGCGGACTCTATGGCTACACCTTC. Protein product: CATSRGTGGLYGYTF.

Ten or more counts support this clonotype. The gene calls are TRBV30 and TRBJ1-2; D remains unclear. V gave up 2 bases and J gave up 1 base, with 8 bases separating them. This CDR3 is 13 amino acids long. Looked up from germline, CDR1 is GTSNPN and CDR2 is SVGIG (reference sequence). The CDR3 nucleotides are TGTGCCTGGAGTCCGGGCCTTAACTATGGCTACACCTTC. This gives the protein CAWSPGLNYGYTF. The full variable domain, with the rest looked up from reference TRBV30 and TRBJ1-2, is SQTIHQWPATLVQPVGSPLSLECTVEGTSNPNLYWYRQAAGRGLQLLFYSVGIGQISSEVPQNLSASRPQDRQFILSSKKLLLSDSGFYLCAWSPGLNYGYTFGSGTRLTVV.

The rearrangement joins TRBV27 to TRBJ2-7, with 7 positions matching TRBD1. Unmatched junction bases numbered 7, after V lost 5 bases and J lost 3 bases. The CDR3 is made up of 14 amino acids. CDR1 is MNHEY and CDR2 is SMNVEV in the germline V gene (reference sequence). CDR3 region: CASSMLDRVYEQYF. The CDR3 DNA reads as TGTGCCAGCAGTATGTTAGACAGGGTCTACGAGCAGTACTTC.

This rearrangement joins TRBV11-2 to TRBJ2-5; D gene uncertain. Germline CDR1 is SGHAT and CDR2 is FQNNGV. This CDR3 has 15 residues. Between the trimmed V and J ends, which lost 0 bases and 2 bases, there was a span of 10 bases. The CDR3 is CASSLEWQDQETQYF. The CDR3 DNA reads TGTGCCAGCAGCTTAGAGTGGCAAGATCAAGAGACCCAGTACTTC.

The chain links TRBV3-1 to TRBJ2-7; D might be TRBD2 (5 bases). This CDR3 is built from 17 residues. V lost 3 bases, J lost 0 bases, and 18 bases lay in between. Germline V lookup: CDR1 LGHDT, CDR2 YNNKEL (reference sequence). The CDR3 loop reads CASSQKKYGLSSYEQYF. CDR3 bases: TGTGCCAGCAGCCAGAAAAAATATGGACTCAGCTCCTACGAGCAGTACTTC.

This clonotype occurred once. The chain carries TRBV12-3 or TRBV12-4 and TRBJ2-7, with 7 nucleotides matching TRBD1. The V and J ends lost 6 bases and 9 bases, in that order; junction bases with no gene match: 5. This CDR3 spans 11 amino acids. CDR3 protein: CASSRQGRQYF. DNA for the CDR3: TGTGCCAGCAGCCGACAGGGAAGGCAGTACTTC.

Comment on this clonotype: A much larger clone lies one base from this, so it may be a read error. The missing conserved phenylalanine or tryptophan at the end of this CDR3 makes a read error likely. This chain links TRBV6-1 with TRBJ1-3; no clear D. Germline loops: CDR1 MNHNS, CDR2 SASEGT. This CDR3 contains 13 residues. With 3 bases removed from V and 2 bases from J, the gap between germline ends came to 5 bases. The DNA for the CDR3 is TGTGCCAGCAGTGAGGGGACTGGAAACACCATATATGTT. Translation: CASSEGTGNTIYV.

V is TRBV20-1 and J is TRBJ1-2, with 9 nucleotides matching TRBD1. CDR3 length: 13 amino acids. The germline gives CDR1 DFQATT, CDR2 SNEGSKA (reference sequence). V shed 4 bases and J 6 bases; nucleotides not matched to a gene: 6. The CDR3: CSATTTGGDGYTF. The CDR3 bases are TGCAGTGCTACTACGACAGGGGGGGATGGCTACACCTTC.

This clonotype was counted many times. V and J are TRBV12-3 or TRBV12-4 and TRBJ1-1, with a possible D match to TRBD1 (5 bases). The CDR3 is 14 residues long. V gave up 8 bases and J gave up 6 bases, with 19 bases separating them. The CDR3 region has the DNA TGTGCCAGCCGGGCCCAACGGTCAGGGCCTGAAGCTTTCTTT. The encoded protein is CASRAQRSGPEAFF.

Ten or more counts support this clonotype. The CDR3 loop reads CASSLQGEAQYF. The CDR3 DNA reads as TGTGCCAGCAGTTTGCAGGGGGAGGCCCAGTACTTC. The chain combines TRBV6-2 or TRBV6-3 with TRBJ2-5; D might be TRBD1 (7 bases). Trimming pared 4 bases from V and 9 bases from J, leaving 12 bases between. CDR1 and CDR2 from the germline V gene are MNHEY and SVGEGT. This CDR3 spans 12 amino acids.

This clonotype was counted many times. This chain connects TRBV27 to TRBJ1-5; 8 bases fit TRBD1. There are 17 residues in the CDR3. Per the germline V gene, CDR1 is MNHEY and CDR2 is SMNVEV (reference sequence). After removal of 8 bases from V and 4 bases from J, the junction contained 16 bases not matched to a gene. For the CDR3, the DNA is TGTGCCAGCTTTTACCCCTCCCGGGACAGGCTGAATCAGCCCCAGCATTTT. Encoded protein: CASFYPSRDRLNQPQHF.

This clonotype was picked up many times. This rearrangement joins TRBV29-1 to TRBJ1-1, with 7 positions matching TRBD1. The CDR3 spans 12 residues. Germline CDR1 SQVTM, CDR2 ANQGSEA. The junction had 2 bases not matched to a gene; V was cut back by 6 bases and J by 1 base. Here the CDR3 reads CSVWDRNTEAFF. CDR3 DNA sequence: TGCAGCGTCTGGGACAGGAACACTGAAGCTTTCTTT.

At least ten counts were recorded for this clonotype. The genes are TRBV30 and TRBJ1-1; no firm D call. This CDR3 contains 13 residues. Trimming took 0 bases from V and 4 from J, leaving 9 bases between them. Germline loops: CDR1 GTSNPN, CDR2 SVGIG (reference sequence). The CDR3, as DNA: TGTGCCTGGAGTGTAGTAGACGGCACTGAAGCTTTCTTT. Translation: CAWSVVDGTEAFF. Complete variable domain (other parts from reference TRBV30 and TRBJ1-1): SQTIHQWPATLVQPVGSPLSLECTVEGTSNPNLYWYRQAAGRGLQLLFYSVGIGQISSEVPQNLSASRPQDRQFILSSKKLLLSDSGFYLCAWSVVDGTEAFFGQGTRLTVV.